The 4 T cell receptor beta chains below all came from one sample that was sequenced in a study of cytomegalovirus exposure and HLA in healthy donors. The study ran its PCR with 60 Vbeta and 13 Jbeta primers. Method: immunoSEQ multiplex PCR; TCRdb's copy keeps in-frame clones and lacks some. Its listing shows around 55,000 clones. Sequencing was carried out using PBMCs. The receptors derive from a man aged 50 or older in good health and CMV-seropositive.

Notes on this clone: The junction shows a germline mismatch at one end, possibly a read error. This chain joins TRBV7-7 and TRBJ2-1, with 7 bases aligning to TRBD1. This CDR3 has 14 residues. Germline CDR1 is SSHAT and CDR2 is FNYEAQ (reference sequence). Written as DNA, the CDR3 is TGTGCTAGCAGCACCGGGACAGACCGCAATGAGCAGTTCTTC. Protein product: CASSTGTDRNEQFF.

CDR3 in amino acids: CASSTLAQVHEQYF. As DNA, the CDR3 is TGTGCCAGCAGTACACTAGCCCAGGTACACGAGCAGTACTTC. V gene TRBV6-5 combines with J gene TRBJ2-7, with D possibly TRBD2 on 6 matching bases. The ends were cut back, 5 bases at V and 5 bases at J, with 16 bases in the middle. In germline, CDR1 is MNHEY, CDR2 SVGAGI. This CDR3 has 14 residues.

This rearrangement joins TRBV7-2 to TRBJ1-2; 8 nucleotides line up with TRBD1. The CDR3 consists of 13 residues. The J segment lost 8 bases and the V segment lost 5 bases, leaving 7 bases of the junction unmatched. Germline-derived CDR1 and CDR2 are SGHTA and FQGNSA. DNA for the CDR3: TGTGCCAGCAGCAAGGACAGGGTAGGAGGCTACACCTTC. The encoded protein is CASSKDRVGGYTF.

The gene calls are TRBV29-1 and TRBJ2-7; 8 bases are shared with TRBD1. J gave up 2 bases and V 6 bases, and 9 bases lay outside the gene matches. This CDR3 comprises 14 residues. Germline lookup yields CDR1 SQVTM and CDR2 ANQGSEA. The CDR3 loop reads CSVRGGQGPYEQYF. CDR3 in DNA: TGCAGCGTGAGGGGCGGACAGGGTCCCTACGAGCAGTACTTC.